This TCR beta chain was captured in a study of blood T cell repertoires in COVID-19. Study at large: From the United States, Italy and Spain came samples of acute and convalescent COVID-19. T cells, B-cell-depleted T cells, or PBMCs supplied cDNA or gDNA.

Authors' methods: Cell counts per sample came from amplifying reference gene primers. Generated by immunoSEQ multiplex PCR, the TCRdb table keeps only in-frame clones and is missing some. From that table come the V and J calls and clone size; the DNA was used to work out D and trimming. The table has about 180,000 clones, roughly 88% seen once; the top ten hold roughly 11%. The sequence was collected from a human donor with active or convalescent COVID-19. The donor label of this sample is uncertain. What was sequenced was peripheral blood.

The CDR3 bases are TGTGCCAGCAGCACCTCCCAGGACAGGGGAAGAGGTGAGGCCCTCCACTTT. It is translated as CASSTSQDRGRGEALHF. V gene TRBV21-1 combines with J gene TRBJ1-6; TRBD1, the D gene given by the table, was not confirmed from the DNA. TRBV21-1 corresponds to a pseudogene. The CDR3 covers 17 residues.